Listed below are T cell receptor beta chains from one sample, sequenced in a study of tumor and adjacent non-tumor tissue in lung cancer. TCRdb passed the multiplex PCR reads through MiXCR, listing each CDR3 protein once. Of 60,000 or so distinct CDR3 sequences in the sample, 61% were seen once. The sequencing input was distant non-tumor lung tissue. Source of these receptors: a man aged 70-80 years with non-small cell lung cancer. CDR3s include the opening cysteine and the closing phenylalanine or tryptophan. D genes are given only for firm matches. Size tells how often a clone was seen (once, few, many) or the class of an expanded clone, and some rows leave it out.

cdr3_aa | cdr3_nt | clone_size | j_call | v_call | d_call
CASTRQGEQYF | TGTGCCAGCACCCGGCAGGGGGAGCAGTACTTC | many | TRBJ2-7 | TRBV5-6 | NA
CASSRIQDTEAFF | TGTGCCAGCAGTCGAATACAGGACACTGAAGCTTTCTTT | NA | TRBJ1-1 | TRBV12-3/TRBV12-4 | NA
CASGQGGGQFF | TGTGCCAGCGGCCAGGGGGGTGGTCAGTTCTTC | NA | TRBJ2-1 | TRBV7-2 | NA
CASRSGIPTGLTGELFF | TGTGCCAGCAGAAGTGGGATCCCGACAGGTCTGACCGGGGAGCTGTTTTTT | many | TRBJ2-2 | TRBV6-5 | NA
CASSLIGASPQETQYF | TGTGCCAGCAGTCTTATAGGGGCGAGCCCCCAAGAGACCCAGTACTTC | many | TRBJ2-5 | TRBV12-3/TRBV12-4 | NA
CASSSPAGGSSEKLFF | TGTGCCAGCAGCTCACCCGCCGGGGGATCTAGTGAAAAACTGTTTTTT | many | TRBJ1-4 | TRBV5-5 | NA
CAIIITSTDTQCF | TGTGCCATCATTATTACTAGCACAGATACGCAGTGTTTT | NA | TRBJ2-3 | TRBV10-3 | NA
CSSSLSRGDLMTQYF | TGTTCCAGCAGCTTAAGTCGGGGGGATTTAATGACCCAGTACTTC | NA | TRBJ2-5 | TRBV11-2 | TRBD2
CASSKLPPGHGPYKQYF | TGTGCCAGCAGTAAACTCCCACCCGGACATGGACCCTACAAGCAGTACTTC | NA | TRBJ2-7 | TRBV6-5 | NA
CTTSRTGGTYEQYF | TGTACCACCTCCCGGACAGGGGGGACCTATGAGCAGTACTTC | NA | TRBJ2-7 | TRBV6-1 | TRBD1
CASSVSSDQPQHF | TGCGCCAGCAGCGTGAGTTCGGATCAGCCCCAGCATTTT | few | TRBJ1-5 | TRBV5-1 | NA
CSVEHGGMAGELFF | TGCAGCGTCGAGCACGGCGGAATGGCCGGGGAGCTGTTTTTT | NA | TRBJ2-2 | TRBV29-1 | NA
CSARGQFTDTQYF | TGCAGTGCTAGAGGACAGTTCACAGATACGCAGTATTTT | few | TRBJ2-3 | TRBV20-1 | NA
CSARDRRGQETQYF | TGCAGTGCTAGAGATCGTCGGGGGCAAGAGACCCAGTACTTC | many | TRBJ2-5 | TRBV20-1 | NA
CTSSLLTVRDEQYF | TGTACCAGCAGCCTCCTCACAGTAAGAGACGAGCAATACTTC | NA | TRBJ2-7 | TRBV11-2 | NA
CASSDIQGSDTGELFF | TGTGCCAGCAGTGATATACAGGGTTCGGACACTGGGGAGCTGTTTTTT | NA | TRBJ2-2 | TRBV6-1 | NA
CVSSYPTTGIRDTEAFF | TGTGTCAGCAGTTACCCCACCACAGGGATCAGGGACACTGAAGCTTTCTTT | NA | TRBJ1-1 | TRBV6-5 | NA